A single T cell receptor beta chain is shown here with its context. Its antigen is unknown. This CDR3 region has 14 residues. Trimming at V came to 3 bases and at J to 4 bases, leaving 2 bases not matched to a gene. CDR1 and CDR2 from the germline V gene are SGHTA and FQGNSA. The entry originates in a study of vaccination effects on CD4 cells after COVID-19. Sequencing was preceded by expansion of antigen-specific CD4+ T cells with viral peptide pools in the ViraFEST assay. Culturing for nine to ten days preceded CD4+ T cell isolation. Vaccine administered to participants consisted of two doses of either BNT162b2 or mRNA-1273. Assay: immunoSEQ multiplex PCR; the TCRdb copy retains only in-frame clones and omits some. The table has 70,000 to 95,000 clones, 60% to 85% seen once.

The sample was CD4+ T cells from PBMCs cultured with HCoV-OC43 spike peptides, taken after COVID-19 vaccination. Subset reported: HCoV-OC43 spike overlapping peptide pool stimulation. The origin of this receptor is a human donor who received a COVID-19 vaccine. This chain uses TRBV7-2 with TRBJ2-3, with 9 bases identical to TRBD2. Written as DNA, the CDR3 is TGTGCCAGCAGCTTTGGCGGGGGGGCAGATACGCAGTATTTT. Translated, it gives CASSFGGGADTQYF.